The clone carrying this T cell receptor beta chain showed up just once. In the source study's methods: Estimation of nucleated cell counts was performed using reference gene primer amplification. The assay was immunoSEQ multiplex PCR, and TCRdb's table has in-frame clones only and misses some. V and J calls plus clone size are reproduced from that table; the DNA served to infer D and trimming. The top ten clones hold 9.5% to 13% of a sample with approximately 170,000 clones, more than 80% of them seen once. Germline CDR1 and CDR2: MDHEN and SYDVKM. The CDR3 extends over 15 amino acids. Trimming took 2 bases from V and 8 from J; bases not matched to a gene: 7. This record comes from a study of blood T cell repertoires in COVID-19. Study information: Acute and convalescent COVID-19 specimens originated in the United States, Italy and Spain.

This clonotype was sampled from a human donor in a cohort sampled during active COVID-19. The sequenced sample was peripheral blood. The chain links TRBV28 to TRBJ2-1; 9 nucleotides match TRBD2. DNA of the CDR3: TGTGCCAGCAGTTTACTGGCTAGCGGGGAGTATGAGCAGTTCTTC. As protein: CASSLLASGEYEQFF.